These 21 T cell receptor beta chains came from one sample sequenced in a study of blood T cell repertoires in COVID-19. Generated by immunoSEQ multiplex PCR, the TCRdb table keeps only in-frame clones and is missing some. Among 250,000 to 350,000 clones listed, about 81% were seen once. Sequenced sample: peripheral blood. Receptors originate from a human donor with COVID-19, enrolled during active disease. The donor label of this sample is uncertain.

In this sample, this clone turned up once. V is TRBV19 and J is TRBJ2-7; 15 bases align to TRBD2. The CDR3 sequence is 14 residues long. Trimming removed 6 bases from V and 6 bases from J; junction bases left unmatched: 3. Germline CDR1 is LNHDA and CDR2 is SQIVND (reference sequence). The CDR3 spells CASSGLAGGREQYF. The DNA for the CDR3 is TGTGCCAGTAGCGGACTAGCGGGAGGGCGCGAGCAGTACTTC.

This clone was seen once. The chain joins TRBV7-9 to TRBJ2-3; 10 nucleotides match TRBD2. Germline CDR1 reads SEHNR; CDR2 reads FQNEAQ (reference sequence). After removal of 1 base from V and 6 bases from J, the junction contained 7 bases not matched to a gene. The CDR3 runs to 16 residues. The CDR3 DNA reads as TGTGCCAGCAGCTTAGTTGTAGCGGGAGGTTCCGATACGCAGTATTTT. It encodes CASSLVVAGGSDTQYF.

The chain recombines TRBV6-5 with TRBJ1-1; TRBD1 agrees at 10 bases. The germline V gene has CDR1 MNHEY and CDR2 SVGAGI. The CDR3 loop spans 15 amino acids. The J segment lost 4 bases and the V segment lost 5 bases, leaving 7 bases of the junction unmatched. The DNA for the CDR3 is TGTGCCAGCAGTCCCCCGCGGACAGGGGGCACTGAAGCTTTCTTT. Its protein product is CASSPPRTGGTEAFF.

The table lists this clone with a few counts. CDR3 nucleotide sequence: TGTGCCAGCTTCGGAGTGAGCTCCTATAATTCACCCCTCCACTTT. It yields the protein CASFGVSSYNSPLHF. The V gene is TRBV28, the J gene TRBJ1-6; D ambiguous. This CDR3 spans 15 amino acids. CDR1 and CDR2 (germline): MDHEN, SYDVKM. V lost 8 bases, J lost 0 bases, and 11 bases lay in between.

The CDR3, as DNA: TGTGCCATCAGTGGCGGGCGAAACTCTGGAAACACCATATATTTT. Its translation: CAISGGRNSGNTIYF. The rearrangement joins TRBV10-3 to TRBJ1-3; D gene uncertain. With 4 bases removed from V and 0 bases from J, the gap between germline ends came to 10 bases. The CDR3 extends over 15 amino acids. The V gene's germline CDR1 is ENHRY and CDR2 SYGVKD.

This sequence joins TRBV19 and TRBJ1-5; D unresolved. CDR1 is LNHDA, CDR2 SQIVND, per germline (reference sequence). Trimming left V 4 bases short and J 3 bases short, with 7 bases between. The CDR3 has 13 residues. CDR3 nucleotide sequence: TGTGCCAGTAGTAGAGGTAACAATCAGCCCCAGCATTTT. Its translation: CASSRGNNQPQHF.

The chain has TRBV28 and TRBJ2-3; 10 positions match TRBD2. Germline V gene lookup returns CDR1 MDHEN and CDR2 SYDVKM. This CDR3 has 17 amino acids. Unmatched junction bases numbered 4, after V lost 1 base and J lost 0 bases. The CDR3 bases are TGTGCCAGCAGTTTATCCCCGACTAGCGGGAGCACAGATACGCAGTATTTT. It yields the protein CASSLSPTSGSTDTQYF.

To note about this clone: The junction shows a germline mismatch at one end, possibly a read error. This chain connects TRBV7-7 to TRBJ2-1; 7 nucleotides align to TRBD2. From germline, CDR1 is SSHAT and CDR2 FNYEAQ (reference sequence). The CDR3 runs to 19 residues. CDR3 nucleotides: TGTGCTAGCAGCTTAGCGCTGAATCATCGCGGGAGTCTGGAAAATGAGCAGTTCTTC. It yields the protein CASSLALNHRGSLENEQFF.

This clone has only a few counts. The chain uses TRBV18 and TRBJ2-7; 8 positions agree with TRBD2. V was pared by 2 bases and J by 0 bases, with 3 bases of the junction left unmatched. Germline CDR1 KGHSH, CDR2 LQKENI. There are 15 residues in the CDR3. The CDR3 DNA is TGTGCCAGCTCACCAAGCGGGAGCCTCTCCTACGAGCAGTACTTC. Amino acid sequence: CASSPSGSLSYEQYF.

This clone occurred once. The chain couples TRBV28 to TRBJ2-2; perhaps TRBD1 as D (6 bases). The CDR3 runs to 15 residues. V was cut by 2 bases and J by 6 bases, with 13 bases left in between. Germline V gives CDR1 MDHEN, CDR2 SYDVKM. The CDR3, as DNA: TGTGCCAGCAGTTTACCGGGACAAATCCCCGGGGAGCTGTTTTTT. Amino acid sequence: CASSLPGQIPGELFF.

V usage is TRBV27 and J usage is TRBJ2-7; 7 bases fit TRBD2. V gave up 4 bases and J gave up 4 bases; unmatched junction bases: 16. The V gene's germline CDR1 is MNHEY and CDR2 SMNVEV (reference sequence). There are 17 residues in the CDR3. CDR3 loop: CASSSGWGGLRRYEQYF. The CDR3 DNA reads as TGTGCCAGCAGTTCCGGTTGGGGGGGACTACGCAGGTACGAGCAGTACTTC.

Comments on this clone: Other DNA sequences from this sample encode an identical CDR3 as well. V and J are TRBV28 and TRBJ2-1, with D uncertain. Germline CDR1 MDHEN, CDR2 SYDVKM. Between the trimmed V and J ends, which lost 1 base and 5 bases, there was a span of 3 bases. There are 12 residues in the CDR3. CDR3 amino acids: CASSLSNNEQFF. CDR3 DNA: TGTGCCAGCAGTTTATCCAACAATGAGCAGTTCTTC.

The chain links TRBV9 to TRBJ1-3; no firm D call. The V gene's germline CDR1 is SGDLS and CDR2 YYNGEE. This CDR3 spans 13 amino acids. V was cut by 7 bases and J by 4 bases, with 12 bases left in between. CDR3: CASSLGGGNTIYF. DNA of the CDR3: TGTGCCAGCTCTCTTGGAGGCGGAAACACCATATATTTT.

The chain combines TRBV6-6 with TRBJ2-7; D is unresolved. Germline CDR1 MNHNY, CDR2 SVGAGI (reference sequence). CDR3 length equals 17 residues. Trimming left V 5 bases short and J 3 bases short, with 23 bases between. In DNA, the CDR3 is TGTGCCAGCAGTCCCCTCCTCCTGACAATATCCTACTACGAGCAGTACTTC. This gives the protein CASSPLLLTISYYEQYF.

The chain combines TRBV28 with TRBJ1-2; 8 positions match TRBD1. V lost 5 bases, J lost 2 bases, and 7 bases stayed unmatched. There are 15 residues in the CDR3. Germline V gene lookup returns CDR1 MDHEN and CDR2 SYDVKM. The CDR3 spells CASSEQGEVNYGYTF. The CDR3 nucleotides are TGTGCCAGCAGTGAACAGGGGGAGGTCAACTATGGCTACACCTTC.

This sequence joins TRBV3-1 (or the pseudogene TRBV3-2) and TRBJ1-6; a weak D match, TRBD1 (5 bases). Germline CDR1 reads LGHDT; CDR2 reads YNNKEL (reference sequence). Trimming took 3 bases from V and 14 from J, leaving 20 bases between them. The CDR3 covers 15 residues. CDR3 residues: CASSQLPQDTGALHF. CDR3 coding DNA: TGTGCCAGCAGCCAGCTACCACAGGATACCGGAGCCCTCCACTTT.

V usage is TRBV3-1 (or the pseudogene TRBV3-2) and J usage is TRBJ2-5, with 15 bases fitting TRBD2. CDR3 length: 15 residues. The ends lost 6 bases at V and 5 bases at J; junction bases unmatched: 4. CDR1 is LGHDT and CDR2 is YNNKEL in the germline V gene (reference sequence). The CDR3, as DNA: TGTGCCAGCAGTCGGACTAGCGGGAGGGTGGAGACCCAGTACTTC. Its translation: CASSRTSGRVETQYF.

The chain has TRBV28 and TRBJ1-5; D remains ambiguous. Germline V lookup: CDR1 MDHEN, CDR2 SYDVKM. The CDR3 consists of 17 residues. With 6 bases removed from V and 6 bases from J, the gap between germline ends came to 24 bases. The CDR3, as DNA: TGTGCCAGCAGCCAAACTGGGCGGGTACTGAGACGTCAGCCCCAGCATTTT. It specifies CASSQTGRVLRRQPQHF. Full variable domain (outside the CDR3, taken from reference TRBV28 and TRBJ1-5): DVKVTQSSRYLVKRTGEKVFLECVQDMDHENMFWYRQDPGLGLRLIYFSYDVKMKEKGDIPEGYSVSREKKERFSLILESASTNQTSMYLCASSQTGRVLRRQPQHFGDGTRLSIL.

This rearrangement joins TRBV5-1 to TRBJ1-1, with a tentative D call TRBD1 (6 bases). The CDR3 is made up of 15 amino acids. Germline lookup yields CDR1 SGHRS and CDR2 YFSETQ. Trimming left V 0 bases short and J 1 base short, with 10 bases between. The CDR3 is CASSLARQENTEAFF. The CDR3 DNA follows: TGCGCCAGCAGCTTGGCCCGACAGGAGAACACTGAAGCTTTCTTT. Using reference TRBV5-1 and TRBJ1-1 for the parts outside the CDR3, the full variable domain is KAGVTQTPRYLIKTRGQQVTLSCSPISGHRSVSWYQQTPGQGLQFLFEYFSETQRNKGNFPGRFSGRQFSNSRSEMNVSTLELGDSALYLCASSLARQENTEAFFGQGTRLTVV.

The V and J genes are TRBV28 and TRBJ1-2, with D possibly being TRBD1 (5 bases). Germline V gene data show CDR1 as MDHEN and CDR2 as SYDVKM. Trimming took 8 bases from V and 3 from J, leaving 13 bases between them. This CDR3 has 13 amino acids. The chain's CDR3 is CASCRQNYYGYTF. The CDR3, as DNA: TGTGCCAGCTGCCGACAGAACTACTATGGCTACACCTTC.

J is TRBJ2-3 and V is TRBV29-1; 7 bases agree with TRBD2. Trimming removed 6 bases from V and 2 bases from J; junction bases left unmatched: 8. CDR3 size: 14 residues. Germline V lookup: CDR1 SQVTM, CDR2 ANQGSEA. CDR3 nucleotide sequence: TGCAGCGTAATTTCGGGAGGCCCCACAGATACGCAGTATTTT. Translated, it gives CSVISGGPTDTQYF.